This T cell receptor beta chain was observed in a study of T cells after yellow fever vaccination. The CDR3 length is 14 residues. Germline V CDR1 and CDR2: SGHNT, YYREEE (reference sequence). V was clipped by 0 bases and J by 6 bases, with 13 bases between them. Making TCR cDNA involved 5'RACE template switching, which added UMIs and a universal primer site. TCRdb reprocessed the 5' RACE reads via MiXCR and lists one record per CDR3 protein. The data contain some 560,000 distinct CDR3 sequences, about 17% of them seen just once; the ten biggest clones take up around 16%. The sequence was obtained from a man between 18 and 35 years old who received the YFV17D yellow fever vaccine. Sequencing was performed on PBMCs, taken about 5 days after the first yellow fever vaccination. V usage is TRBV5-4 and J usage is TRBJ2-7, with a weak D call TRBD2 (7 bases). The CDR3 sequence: CASSLAGGGFEQYF. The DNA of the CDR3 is TGTGCCAGCAGCTTGGCTGGGGGGGGCTTCGAGCAGTACTTC.